The next 21 T cell receptor beta chains were all read from a single sample in a study of blood T cell repertoires in COVID-19. Using immunoSEQ multiplex PCR, the repertoire was profiled, and TCRdb retains in-frame clones only, with some absent. The sample lists over 200,000 clones, around nine tenths occurring once. The source material was peripheral blood. The receptors come from a woman aged 40 to 50 with acute or convalescent COVID-19.

The rearrangement links TRBV10-2 to TRBJ2-2; D gene unclear. This CDR3 contains 16 residues. V was trimmed by 2 bases and J by 2 bases, leaving 12 bases between them. Germline V gene data show CDR1 as WSHSY and CDR2 as SAAADI. Here the CDR3 DNA reads TGCGCCAGCAGTGAGATCAGGCGCCTCAACACCGGGGAGCTGTTTTTT. This sequence encodes CASSEIRRLNTGELFF.

The chain couples TRBV10-2 to TRBJ2-3, with TRBD2 identical over 10 bases. CDR1 WSHSY and CDR2 SAAADI come from the germline V gene. This CDR3 region has 15 residues. The trim removed 4 bases at V and 1 base at J, leaving 2 bases unmatched. The CDR3 spells CASSALAGGTDTQYF. The DNA of the CDR3 is TGCGCCAGCAGTGCTCTAGCGGGGGGCACAGATACGCAGTATTTT.

CDR3 sequence: CASSLERRLLSTDTQYF. DNA of the CDR3: TGTGCCAGCAGCTTAGAACGGCGGCTACTAAGCACAGATACGCAGTATTTT. The rearrangement links TRBV7-9 to TRBJ2-3; D uncertain. Per germline, CDR1 SEHNR and CDR2 FQNEAQ (reference sequence). The CDR3 is made up of 17 amino acids. V lost 1 base to trimming and J lost 0 bases, with 14 bases between them. The whole variable domain, filled in from reference TRBV7-9 and TRBJ2-3, reads DTGVSQNPRHKITKRGQNVTFRCDPISEHNRLYWYRQTLGQGPEFLTYFQNEAQLEKSRLLSDRFSAERPKGSFSTLEIQRTEQGDSAMYLCASSLERRLLSTDTQYFGPGTRLTVL.

This clone was seen a few times. This sequence joins TRBV19 and TRBJ1-2; TRBD1 might be the D (6 bases). The germline gives CDR1 LNHDA, CDR2 SQIVND (reference sequence). This CDR3 has 14 residues. V shed 5 bases and J shed 4 bases, with 14 bases lying between them. This chain's CDR3 is CASSPQGQLYGYTF. The CDR3 DNA is TGTGCCAGTAGTCCCCAGGGGCAGCTCTATGGCTACACCTTC.

This rearrangement joins TRBV30 to TRBJ1-5; 8 positions agree with TRBD1. V was clipped by 1 base and J by 6 bases; unmatched bases: 17. CDR1 GTSNPN and CDR2 SVGIG come from the germline V gene (reference sequence). The CDR3 runs to 18 residues. The CDR3 here is CAWSASDRGPLTGQPQHF. CDR3 coding DNA: TGTGCCTGGAGTGCGTCTGACAGGGGCCCCCTCACGGGTCAGCCCCAGCATTTT.

The gene calls are TRBV7-3 and TRBJ2-2, with D possibly being TRBD2 (6 bases). V was cut by 2 bases and J by 4 bases, with 8 bases left in between. The CDR3 covers 14 residues. Germline CDR1 and CDR2: SGHTA and FQGTGA. The CDR3 DNA is TGTGCCAGCAGCTTAGACGGGGGCACCGGGGAGCTGTTTTTT. Translated, it gives CASSLDGGTGELFF.

The chain is built from TRBV5-5 and TRBJ2-5; D might be TRBD2 (7 bases). The CDR3 covers 16 residues. Trimming left V 4 bases short and J 1 base short, with 17 bases between. Germline lookup yields CDR1 SGHKS and CDR2 YYEKEE (reference sequence). The CDR3 bases are TGTGCCAGCAGCCCTCGACAAGGGGGGGTCCAAGAGACCCAGTACTTC. It codes for CASSPRQGGVQETQYF.

This clone was observed a few times. V gene TRBV5-1 combines with J gene TRBJ1-6; TRBD1 matches at 7 bases. V was pared by 2 bases and J by 10 bases, with 6 bases of the junction left unmatched. The CDR3 is 14 residues long. The germline CDR1 and CDR2 sequences are SGHRS and YFSETQ. The CDR3 reads CASSLGQVESPLHF. The CDR3 DNA follows: TGCGCCAGCAGCTTAGGACAGGTTGAATCACCCCTCCACTTT.

This clone was observed once. The CDR3, as DNA: TGTGCCAGCAGCTTGGTGCGGGGGCTGTACACCGGGGAGCTGTTTTTT. This encodes CASSLVRGLYTGELFF. The rearrangement links TRBV5-6 to TRBJ2-2, with TRBD2 as a possible D gene (7 bases). CDR1 SGHDT and CDR2 YYEEEE come from the germline V gene. Trimming removed 0 bases at V and 3 bases at J, with 12 bases between. This CDR3 region has 16 residues.

The V call is TRBV4-1, the J call TRBJ2-3; the match to TRBD2 covers 15 bases. This CDR3 contains 15 residues. Trimming at V came to 0 bases and at J to 8 bases, leaving 0 bases not matched to a gene. Germline V lookup: CDR1 MGHRA, CDR2 YSYEKL. The CDR3 loop reads CASSQEGLAGGTQYF. For the CDR3, the DNA is TGCGCCAGCAGCCAAGAGGGACTAGCGGGGGGTACGCAGTATTTT.

The chain is built from TRBV13 and TRBJ1-3; D is ambiguous. The germline V and J ends were trimmed by 5 bases and 1 base, with 6 bases remaining between them. The CDR3 length is 13 residues. CDR1 and CDR2 (germline): PRHDT, FYEKMQ (reference sequence). CDR3 region: CASSEQSGNTIYF. The CDR3 nucleotides are TGTGCCAGCAGCGAACAGTCTGGAAACACCATATATTTT.

V usage is TRBV27 and J usage is TRBJ2-3, with 7 positions matching TRBD1. The CDR3 is 16 residues long. Germline-derived CDR1 and CDR2 are MNHEY and SMNVEV (reference sequence). The V and J ends lost 10 bases and 5 bases, in that order; junction bases with no gene match: 18. The CDR3 DNA sequence: TGTGCCACCCCACCCAGCCAAGACAGGGAAGGAGATACGCAGTATTTT. Its protein is CATPPSQDREGDTQYF.

The gene calls are TRBV29-1 and TRBJ2-6, with D perhaps TRBD1 (5 bases). Germline-derived CDR1 and CDR2 are SQVTM and ANQGSEA. Trimming removed 0 bases from V and 4 bases from J, with 16 bases in between. The CDR3 sequence is 17 residues long. The CDR3: CSVEDFSFGAGANVLTF. Here the CDR3 DNA reads TGCAGCGTTGAAGACTTTTCTTTTGGGGCAGGGGCCAACGTCCTGACTTTC.

The chain uses TRBV24-1 and TRBJ1-2; 7 nucleotides align to TRBD1. Germline CDR1 and CDR2: KGHDR and SFDVKD. The CDR3 length is 16 residues. Trimming at V came to 4 bases and at J to 4 bases, leaving 11 bases not matched to a gene. The CDR3 coding sequence is TGTGCCACCAGTGACCCAGTCAGGGGGAGTCCCTATGGCTACACCTTC. It codes for CATSDPVRGSPYGYTF.

CDR3 region: CASSEAARAGGRETQYF. In nucleotides, the CDR3 is TGTGCCAGCAGTGAAGCGGCGAGAGCGGGGGGTAGGGAGACCCAGTACTTC. The chain carries TRBV6-1 and TRBJ2-5, with 9 bases matching TRBD2. The CDR3 has 17 amino acids. Germline V gene lookup returns CDR1 MNHNS and CDR2 SASEGT. The V and J ends lost 0 bases and 5 bases, in that order; junction bases with no gene match: 10.

The chain is built from TRBV12-5 and TRBJ1-2; D unclear. This CDR3 region has 16 residues. In germline, CDR1 is LGHNT, CDR2 FRNRAP. Trimming cost V 0 bases and J 0 bases, with 11 bases left between them. The CDR3 bases are TGTGCTAGTGGTTTGGTACGTGCGGGAGCTAACTATGGCTACACCTTC. It specifies CASGLVRAGANYGYTF.

This rearrangement joins TRBV4-1 to TRBJ1-2; TRBD1 matches at 9 bases. The CDR3 loop spans 16 amino acids. Trimming removed 1 base from V and 1 base from J; junction bases left unmatched: 4. Germline loops: CDR1 MGHRA, CDR2 YSYEKL. The CDR3 spells CASSQGDRGINYGYTF. CDR3 bases: TGCGCCAGCAGCCAAGGTGACAGGGGGATTAACTATGGCTACACCTTC.

The chain employs TRBV29-1 and TRBJ2-1; no clear D gene. CDR1 is SQVTM, CDR2 ANQGSEA, per germline. CDR3 length: 15 residues. V was clipped by 2 bases and J by 3 bases, with 14 bases between them. The DNA of the CDR3 is TGCAGCGTTGAACCAGGCCTCCCCCACTACAATGAGCAGTTCTTC. This gives the protein CSVEPGLPHYNEQFF.

CDR3 DNA sequence: TGTGCCAGCAGTAGGCGGGGAGGCACTGAAGCTTTCTTT. It specifies CASSRRGGTEAFF. The V gene is TRBV6-2 or TRBV6-3, the J gene TRBJ1-1; D unresolved. Germline-derived CDR1 and CDR2 are MNHEY and SVGEGT. This CDR3 region has 13 residues. Trimming pared 5 bases from V and 4 bases from J, leaving 11 bases between.

The J gene is TRBJ1-6, the V gene TRBV18; D is ambiguous. Germline-derived CDR1 and CDR2 are KGHSH and LQKENI. V lost 4 bases and J 6 bases, leaving 10 bases between the germline ends. The CDR3 extends over 14 amino acids. CDR3 residues: CASSRDGLNSPLHF. DNA of the CDR3: TGTGCCAGCTCACGCGACGGACTTAATTCACCCCTCCACTTT.

V usage is TRBV5-6 and J usage is TRBJ1-2, with D possibly matching TRBD1 (5 bases). From germline, CDR1 is SGHDT and CDR2 YYEEEE. The ends were cut back, 4 bases at V and 6 bases at J, with 13 bases in the middle. The CDR3 has 13 amino acids. In DNA, the CDR3 is TGTGCCAGCAGCGGTAGGGGTGTGGATGGCTACACCTTC. Its protein is CASSGRGVDGYTF.